Detailed here is one T cell receptor (beta chain). No cognate antigen has been identified for it. Per-nucleotide qualities are absent, and no much larger clonotype sits a single base away. TCRbeta CDR3 regions were amplified from genomic DNA using the immunoSEQ Assay, a bias-controlled multiplex PCR. The study's own analysis went as follows. Nucleated cell counts per sample were estimated from amplification of reference gene primers within the assay. Sequence reads were collapsed and filtered to measure the absolute abundance of every unique TCRbeta CDR3 rearrangement. For each sample, productive Simpson clonality was calculated as the square root of Simpson's diversity index over productive rearrangements. This is the immuneACCESS table as TCRdb keeps it, with only in-frame sequences that have V and J called. A part of the clones is gone; compared with another copy, unresolved V genes explain less than half, and the rest is unexplained. V and J calls and clone size come straight from that table; D and trimming were deduced from the DNA. This sample lists tens of thousands of clones; approximately 90% were detected once. In total, the top ten clones hold over 5% of the sample.

Whole blood was collected in K2EDTA tubes by collaborating institutions according to the institutions' own protocols. Collaborator samples were shipped for TCRbeta analysis as frozen whole blood, isolated PBMCs, or DNA extracted from either sample type. The germline V gene provides CDR1 KGHDR and CDR2 SFDVKD. V trim: 3 bases; J trim: 2 bases; unmatched bases: 8. The CDR3 contains 17 residues, cysteine and phenylalanine counted. Left in the record is the CDR3 DNA by itself, 51 bases read in frame from the first base. This sample is drawn from a study of blood T cell repertoires in COVID-19 (dated by TCRdb to 2020 to 2021). As for the study more broadly: The collaborator samples originated in the United States, Italy and Spain and spanned the acute and convalescent phases of COVID-19. Where available, HLA class I and class II types were obtained from metadata supplied by the sample provider rather than from assay-based typing. Sample metadata almost always included a de-identified subject ID, COVID-19 status, age in years and sex. The dataset comprised deeply sampled blood TCRbeta repertoires from subjects exposed to, actively infected with, or recovered from COVID-19. The material from the prospective study consisted of cDNA or gDNA derived from T cells, B-cell-depleted T cells, or PBMCs. The repertoires were released in a freely available public database intended as a resource for research on the immune response to SARS-CoV-2. Samples were obtained from the ongoing ImmuneRACE study (first 160 participants) and from some 1,200 subjects provided by 6 global collaborators. The research as a whole found: The amount of clinical and demographic metadata varied by source and participant and was provided uncurated.

This receptor was taken from a man in his 60s with active COVID-19. The specimen was peripheral blood. The sequence joins TRBV24-1 to TRBJ2-2; 7 bases in the junction line up with TRBD1. The nucleotide sequence is TGTGCCACCAGTGATCCCGACAGGGACCCTAACACCGGGGAGCTGTTTTTT. It codes for CATSDPDRDPNTGELFF.